There are a few counts of the clone carrying this T cell receptor (beta chain). The data are from a study of T cells after yellow fever vaccination. This CDR3 has 13 residues. V was cut by 4 bases and J by 8 bases, with 12 bases left in between. Germline V gene lookup returns CDR1 MNHEY and CDR2 SVGAGI. TCRdb re-called the 5' RACE reads through MiXCR, storing one row per CDR3 protein. The table includes 65,000 to 90,000 distinct CDR3 sequences, approximately 12% detected once. Sequencing was performed on CD8+ T cells not binding an NS4B(214-222) dextramer, sorted from PBMCs, taken 21 days after the first yellow fever vaccination. The TCR comes from a man aged 18 to 30 who received the YFV17D yellow fever vaccine. The chain is built from TRBV6-5 and TRBJ1-3; D gene uncertain. DNA of the CDR3: TGTGCCAGCAGTTCAAGGATTTGGGACACCATATATTTT. This encodes CASSSRIWDTIYF.